This TCR beta chain originates from a study of CD8 T cells in ankylosing spondylitis. Study outcomes and limitations: A TCR beta motif made of fewer than ten highly homologous variants seemed typical of ankylosing spondylitis blood. Reportedly, disease-linked clones are significantly enriched in ankylosing spondylitis patients' matched synovial fluid. Earlier literature documents some of the motif variants in reactive arthritis synovial fluid and blood.

Looked up from germline, CDR1 is DFQATT and CDR2 is SNEGSKA (reference sequence). The CDR3 contains 14 residues. The V gene lost 6 bases and the J gene lost 4 bases, with 18 bases spanning the gap. Molecular-barcoded quantitative 5'-RACE produced these TCR beta libraries. TCRdb re-called the 5' RACE reads through MiXCR, storing one row per CDR3 protein. Of some 140,000 distinct CDR3 sequences in the sample, 7% to 8% were seen once. This clonotype was counted at least ten times. The antigen is undetermined. The sample comprised blood, either unsorted or a sorted T cell fraction (not recorded which). The chain uses TRBV20-1 and TRBJ2-5, with a weak D call TRBD1 (6 bases). This sequence originates from a female donor with ankylosing spondylitis or in good health (not recorded which). CDR3 nucleotides: TGCAGTGCCAGAAATACAGGGCGCGCAGAGACCCAGTACTTC. Residues: CSARNTGRAETQYF.